These 15 T cell receptor beta chains were all obtained from the same sample, sequenced in a study of OX40 agonist ivuxolimab in advanced cancers. Profiling relied on immunoSEQ multiplex PCR, and the TCRdb table lists in-frame clones only, not all of them. The sample has 82,000 or so clones, more than 90% seen once; the top ten hold about 0.61%. Here the sequenced sample was CD4+ or CD8+ T cells sorted from blood, taken in a trial of the OX40 agonist ivuxolimab. These TCRs come from an adult with an advanced solid tumor such as melanoma, head and neck, liver or kidney cancer.

The V gene is TRBV30, the J gene TRBJ2-7; TRBD2 agrees at 10 bases. The germline V gene encodes CDR1 GTSNPN and CDR2 SVGIG (reference sequence). V dropped 3 bases and J dropped 2; count of bases not matched to a gene: 7. The CDR3 runs 15 residues. The CDR3 region is CAWRAGLANPYEQYF. The DNA of the CDR3 is TGTGCCTGGAGAGCGGGACTAGCGAACCCCTACGAGCAGTACTTC.

The genes are TRBV5-1 and TRBJ1-1; 8 nucleotides align to TRBD1. The CDR3 totals 16 residues. J lost 0 bases, V lost 4 bases, and 8 bases had no gene match. The germline CDR1 and CDR2 sequences are SGHRS and YFSETQ. The CDR3 DNA reads TGCGCCAGCAGCCAGTGGACAGGGCGGATGAACACTGAAGCTTTCTTT. Amino acids: CASSQWTGRMNTEAFF.

This chain links TRBV6-1 with TRBJ1-5; no clear D gene. CDR3 length equals 13 residues. The germline V gene has CDR1 MNHNS and CDR2 SASEGT. The V end was cut by 7 bases, the J end by 8 bases, with 15 bases between. CDR3 protein: CASIRDLWEPQHF. In nucleotides, the CDR3 is TGTGCCAGCATCAGAGACCTCTGGGAGCCCCAGCATTTT.

V usage is TRBV6-6 and J usage is TRBJ2-7, with D possibly matching TRBD1 (6 bases). Germline-derived CDR1 and CDR2 are MNHNY and SVGAGI (reference sequence). There are 13 residues in the CDR3. Trimming shortened V by 7 bases and J by 6 bases, and 16 bases separated the two germline ends. The CDR3 DNA sequence: TGTGCCAGCAACTATGGGACACCCCCCGAGCAGTACTTC. It is translated as CASNYGTPPEQYF.

This clone was seen once. The chain combines TRBV19 with TRBJ2-3; either TRBD1 or TRBD2 may supply D (5 bases each). The V gene lost 3 bases and the J gene lost 1 base, with 11 bases spanning the gap. The V gene's germline CDR1 is LNHDA and CDR2 SQIVND (reference sequence). This CDR3 has 15 residues. CDR3 bases: TGTGCCAGTAGTATGGGACCGGTGGGCACAGATACGCAGTATTTT. As protein: CASSMGPVGTDTQYF.

The chain carries TRBV29-1 and TRBJ2-4, with a tentative D call TRBD2 (6 bases). Between the trimmed V and J ends, which lost 4 bases and 6 bases, there was a span of 13 bases. CDR1 and CDR2 from the germline V gene are SQVTM and ANQGSEA. The CDR3 extends over 13 amino acids. CDR3 coding DNA: TGCAGCGTTGTCGGGAGTTCCCCAAACATTCAGTACTTC. Amino acids: CSVVGSSPNIQYF.

The J gene is TRBJ2-6, the V gene TRBV7-9; D gene ambiguous. The CDR3 extends over 13 amino acids. Looked up from germline, CDR1 is SEHNR and CDR2 is FQNEAQ (reference sequence). Written as DNA, the CDR3 is TGTGAGGTGGGTGCATCTGGGGCCAACGTCCTGACTTTC. Translating it yields CEVGASGANVLTF. Together with reference TRBV7-9 and TRBJ2-6, the CDR3 gives the full variable domain: DTGVSQNPRHKITKRGQNVTFRCDPISEHNRLYWYRQTLGQGPEFLTYFQNEAQLEKSRLLSDRFSAERPKGSFSTLEIQRTEQGDSAMYLCEVGASGANVLTFGAGSRLTVL.

This chain connects TRBV7-3 to TRBJ2-3, with D maybe TRBD2 (5 bases). The CDR3 length is 14 residues. Per the germline V gene, CDR1 is SGHTA and CDR2 is FQGTGA. Trimming shortened V by 3 bases and J by 4 bases, and 11 bases separated the two germline ends. This CDR3 reads CASSFRTGSDTQYF. CDR3 sequence (DNA): TGTGCCAGCAGCTTTAGGACTGGATCAGATACGCAGTATTTT.

This chain joins TRBV6-1 and TRBJ2-7; 9 bases map to TRBD1. The CDR3 spans 15 residues. With V trimmed by 7 bases and J by 3 bases, 10 bases remained unmatched. Germline CDR1 MNHNS, CDR2 SASEGT. CDR3 sequence (DNA): TGTGCCAGCAAGAACAGGGGGCGCTTGGACTACGAGCAGTACTTC. Protein product: CASKNRGRLDYEQYF.

The rearrangement joins TRBV30 to TRBJ2-2; D is undetermined. The germline V gene encodes CDR1 GTSNPN and CDR2 SVGIG (reference sequence). The CDR3 runs 13 residues. Trimming pared 4 bases from V and 5 bases from J, leaving 11 bases between. CDR3 sequence: CAWKLPGTGELFF. CDR3 in DNA: TGTGCCTGGAAACTCCCCGGGACCGGGGAGCTGTTTTTT.

This chain uses TRBV19 with TRBJ1-5; D perhaps matches TRBD1 (6 bases). V was pared by 10 bases and J by 2 bases, with 15 bases between. CDR3 length: 14 amino acids. Looked up from germline, CDR1 is LNHDA and CDR2 is SQIVND (reference sequence). The CDR3 loop is CATRNRARNQPQHF. The CDR3 nucleotides are TGTGCCACCAGAAACAGGGCTCGCAATCAGCCCCAGCATTTT.

The chain joins TRBV6-1 to TRBJ1-1, with D possibly TRBD1 on 5 matching bases. This CDR3 has 15 residues. Between the trimmed V and J ends, which lost 2 bases and 0 bases, there was a span of 10 bases. Germline V gives CDR1 MNHNS, CDR2 SASEGT. CDR3 bases: TGTGCCAGCAGTGAACAGGGTTTGGTGAACACTGAAGCTTTCTTT. Amino acid sequence: CASSEQGLVNTEAFF.

This chain links TRBV10-1 with TRBJ2-1; TRBD2 might be the D (6 bases). The CDR3 sequence is 12 residues long. V was shortened by 4 bases and J by 8 bases, with 9 bases between the two germline ends. CDR1 and CDR2 (germline): WNHNN, SYGVQD (reference sequence). The CDR3 coding sequence is TGCGCCAGCAGTGGCGGGGTTTATGAGCAGTTCTTC. Its protein is CASSGGVYEQFF.

This chain uses TRBV10-1 with TRBJ2-2; D is undetermined. V was cut by 3 bases and J by 1 base, with 3 bases left in between. Per the germline V gene, CDR1 is WNHNN and CDR2 is SYGVQD (reference sequence). This CDR3 has 13 amino acids. The chain's CDR3 is CASSDLNTGELFF. The CDR3 DNA is TGCGCCAGCAGTGACTTGAACACCGGGGAGCTGTTTTTT.

The chain combines TRBV4-1 with TRBJ2-7; a possible D gene is TRBD1 (6 bases). With 0 bases removed from V and 2 bases from J, the gap between germline ends came to 14 bases. There are 16 residues in the CDR3. Germline V gene lookup returns CDR1 MGHRA and CDR2 YSYEKL. The CDR3 coding sequence is TGCGCCAGCAGCCAAGAACTAGAGGGGGTGGCCTACGAGCAGTACTTC. Translation gives CASSQELEGVAYEQYF.